This T cell receptor (beta chain) was sequenced during a study of immune evolution from preneoplasia to lung adenocarcinoma. Study-wide findings and caveats: Compared with EGFR-mutant or double wild-type lesions, KRAS-mutant nodules were more clonal.

On this clone itself: The antigen is undetermined.

CDR3 length: 16 amino acids. V lost 3 bases to trimming and J lost 8 bases; unmatched junction nucleotides: 16. CDR1 GTSNPN and CDR2 SVGIG come from the germline V gene (reference sequence). Clones were read by immunoSEQ multiplex PCR, and TCRdb kept only the in-frame ones, dropping some. Of 6,000 to 6,500 clones listed, more than 75% are singletons. The sample comprised FFPE lung adenocarcinoma in situ tissue. This TCR was recovered from a donor of 70 years or more with lung adenocarcinoma. This rearrangement joins TRBV30 to TRBJ2-1; 7 nucleotides agree with TRBD2. The CDR3 spells CAWSARGSGVGYEQFF. The CDR3 DNA is TGTGCCTGGAGCGCCCGGGGGAGCGGGGTGGGCTATGAGCAGTTCTTC.